The 25 T cell receptor beta chains below come from one sample, sequenced in a study of T cell responses to AZD1222 COVID-19 vaccine. Some clones are missing from TCRdb's copy, which holds only in-frame ones; the method was immunoSEQ multiplex PCR. The sample lists around 160,000 clones, about 93% seen once, with approximately 2.9% in the top ten. The specimen comprised peripheral blood, sampled on day 0 of MenACWY control vaccination. The origin of the receptors is an adult in good health.

V gene TRBV28 combines with J gene TRBJ2-6; a weak D match, TRBD2 (6 bases). V was cut by 4 bases and J by 2 bases, with 12 bases left in between. Germline V gene data show CDR1 as MDHEN and CDR2 as SYDVKM. There are 16 residues in the CDR3. CDR3 in DNA: TGTGCCAGCAGTTCCCCCCGGGGGACTGGGGCCAACGTCCTGACTTTC. Translating it yields CASSSPRGTGANVLTF.

The V call is TRBV10-1, the J call TRBJ2-5, with 11 bases identical to TRBD2. Germline V CDR1 and CDR2: WNHNN, SYGVQD (reference sequence). The CDR3 contains 16 residues. J gave up 5 bases and V 0 bases, and 5 bases lay outside the gene matches. As DNA, the CDR3 is TGCGCCAGCAGTGAGTCCCCTAGCGGGAGGAAGGAGACCCAGTACTTC. Protein sequence: CASSESPSGRKETQYF.

The chain employs TRBV28 and TRBJ2-7; 8 bases are a match to TRBD1. The CDR3 totals 19 residues. The germline V gene encodes CDR1 MDHEN and CDR2 SYDVKM. J gave up 2 bases and V 2 bases, and 17 bases lay outside the gene matches. As DNA, the CDR3 is TGTGCCAGCAGTTTAAATGGGGCCGTGTTTCGGGACAGGACCTACGAGCAGTACTTC. Translated: CASSLNGAVFRDRTYEQYF. The full variable domain, in which reference TRBV28 and TRBJ2-7 provide the parts outside the CDR3, is DVKVTQSSRYLVKRTGEKVFLECVQDMDHENMFWYRQDPGLGLRLIYFSYDVKMKEKGDIPEGYSVSREKKERFSLILESASTNQTSMYLCASSLNGAVFRDRTYEQYFGPGTRLTVT.

In its sample, this clone was seen once. V usage is TRBV7-3 and J usage is TRBJ2-1; D unclear. CDR3 length equals 13 residues. Trimming removed 2 bases at V and 5 bases at J, with 7 bases between. Per the germline V gene, CDR1 is SGHTA and CDR2 is FQGTGA. CDR3 amino acids: CASSLGRNNEQFF. Here the CDR3 DNA reads TGTGCCAGCAGCTTAGGCCGAAACAATGAGCAGTTCTTC.

The CDR3 DNA sequence: TGTGCCAGCAGCCATAGCGGGAGTGTGAACAATGAGCAGTTCTTC. Its translation: CASSHSGSVNNEQFF. The V and J genes are TRBV7-3 and TRBJ2-1; the match to TRBD2 covers 9 bases. V lost 5 bases, J lost 5 bases, and 7 bases stayed unmatched. Germline V gene data show CDR1 as SGHTA and CDR2 as FQGTGA. The CDR3 has 15 amino acids.

The chain is built from TRBV5-4 and TRBJ2-7; TRBD1 matches 8 bases. Germline-derived CDR1 and CDR2 are SGHNT and YYREEE (reference sequence). Trimming at V came to 4 bases and at J to 6 bases, leaving 12 bases not matched to a gene. This CDR3 has 15 amino acids. CDR3 nucleotide sequence: TGTGCCAGCAGCCAACGGACAGGGATATCGCTCGAGCAGTACTTC. Its protein is CASSQRTGISLEQYF.

This chain links TRBV7-9 with TRBJ2-1, with 8 bases identical to TRBD2. CDR3 length equals 13 residues. Germline assignment: CDR1 SEHNR and CDR2 FQNEAQ (reference sequence). J lost 8 bases, V lost 8 bases, and 8 bases had no gene match. The CDR3, as DNA: TGTGCCAGCGCGGGAGGCCATATCTATGAGCAGTTCTTC. Translation: CASAGGHIYEQFF.

The chain recombines TRBV30 with TRBJ1-1; 9 bases fit TRBD1. Germline lookup yields CDR1 GTSNPN and CDR2 SVGIG (reference sequence). V was pared by 2 bases and J by 6 bases, with 10 bases of the junction left unmatched. CDR3 length: 15 amino acids. CDR3 residues: CAWSNLGQGKAEAFF. CDR3 sequence (DNA): TGTGCCTGGAGTAATCTTGGACAGGGGAAGGCTGAAGCTTTCTTT.

V usage is TRBV29-1 and J usage is TRBJ2-7, with 7 bases lining up with TRBD2. The CDR3 spans 14 residues. Germline-derived CDR1 and CDR2 are SQVTM and ANQGSEA. V lost 2 bases to trimming and J lost 4 bases; unmatched junction nucleotides: 8. CDR3 amino acids: CSVESPSGAYEQYF. Written as DNA, the CDR3 is TGCAGCGTTGAATCGCCTAGCGGTGCATACGAGCAGTACTTC.

V is TRBV29-1 and J is TRBJ2-2; TRBD1 matches at 8 bases. This CDR3 contains 13 residues. Per the germline V gene, CDR1 is SQVTM and CDR2 is ANQGSEA. Trimming removed 6 bases from V and 2 bases from J; junction bases left unmatched: 2. The CDR3 loop reads CSVDRANTGELFF. Written as DNA, the CDR3 is TGCAGCGTGGACAGGGCTAACACCGGGGAGCTGTTTTTT.

This sequence joins TRBV5-1 and TRBJ1-6; possibly TRBD1 for D (6 bases). Between the trimmed V and J ends, which lost 2 bases and 10 bases, there was a span of 13 bases. CDR1 SGHRS and CDR2 YFSETQ come from the germline V gene. The CDR3 sequence is 14 residues long. CDR3 DNA: TGCGCCAGCAGCTTCGACATAGGGGGGTCACCCCTCCACTTT. Encoded protein: CASSFDIGGSPLHF. The full variable domain, in which reference TRBV5-1 and TRBJ1-6 provide the parts outside the CDR3, is KAGVTQTPRYLIKTRGQQVTLSCSPISGHRSVSWYQQTPGQGLQFLFEYFSETQRNKGNFPGRFSGRQFSNSRSEMNVSTLELGDSALYLCASSFDIGGSPLHFGNGTRLTVT.

J is TRBJ2-1 and V is TRBV7-3, with 10 positions matching TRBD1. Unmatched junction bases numbered 7, after V lost 0 bases and J lost 8 bases. The CDR3 has 16 residues. Per the germline V gene, CDR1 is SGHTA and CDR2 is FQGTGA. The CDR3 protein is CASSLTRDRGGDEQFF. The CDR3 DNA is TGTGCCAGCAGCTTAACGAGGGACAGGGGAGGAGATGAGCAGTTCTTC.

CDR3 coding DNA: TGTGCCTGGAGGAGGGACCCGGGCAATTCACCCCTCCACTTT. This gives the protein CAWRRDPGNSPLHF. This chain connects TRBV30 to TRBJ1-6, with D possibly matching TRBD1 (5 bases). Trimming pared 3 bases from V and 7 bases from J, leaving 13 bases between. The CDR3 sequence is 14 residues long. The germline V gene has CDR1 GTSNPN and CDR2 SVGIG (reference sequence).

The chain employs TRBV7-8 and TRBJ1-2; D uncertain. The germline V gene has CDR1 SGHVS and CDR2 FQNEAQ. The CDR3 extends over 17 amino acids. The V gene lost 4 bases and the J gene lost 7 bases, with 25 bases spanning the gap. Here the CDR3 reads CASSSTRVRIPKGGYTF. The CDR3 region has the DNA TGTGCCAGCAGCTCCACTCGGGTTCGGATTCCCAAGGGTGGCTACACCTTC. The complete variable domain, with remaining parts taken from reference TRBV7-8 and TRBJ1-2, reads GAGVSQSPRYKVAKRGQDVALRCDPISGHVSLFWYQQALGQGPEFLTYFQNEAQLDKSGLPSDRFFAERPEGSVSTLKIQRTQQEDSAVYLCASSSTRVRIPKGGYTFGSGTRLTVV.

The chain has TRBV28 and TRBJ1-2, with D perhaps TRBD1 (6 bases). The germline gives CDR1 MDHEN, CDR2 SYDVKM. With 8 bases removed from V and 4 bases from J, the gap between germline ends came to 17 bases. This CDR3 contains 14 residues. The CDR3 region is CASVGAGASYGYTF. The DNA for the CDR3 is TGTGCCAGCGTTGGGGCAGGGGCATCCTATGGCTACACCTTC.

A note on this clone: Mismatch with germline at one junction end may stem from a read error. This chain connects TRBV19 to TRBJ1-3; a weak D match, TRBD1 (5 bases). This CDR3 spans 13 amino acids. Germline CDR1 reads LNHDA; CDR2 reads SQIVND (reference sequence). The CDR3 region is CASSRGQGAPPSF. CDR3 bases: TGTGCCAGTAGCCGGGGCCAGGGAGCTCCCCCGAGTTTT.

The J gene is TRBJ2-7, the V gene TRBV3-1 (or the pseudogene TRBV3-2); a possible D gene is TRBD1 (6 bases). Germline-derived CDR1 and CDR2 are LGHDT and YNNKEL (reference sequence). This CDR3 spans 15 amino acids. Trimming cost V 3 bases and J 9 bases, with 21 bases left between them. In nucleotides, the CDR3 is TGTGCCAGCAGCCAGCCCAACCGGGACACCTCCCGGCAGTACTTC. Its protein product is CASSQPNRDTSRQYF.

The V and J genes are TRBV10-3 and TRBJ1-1; 9 bases align to TRBD1. V lost 6 bases to trimming and J lost 0 bases; unmatched junction nucleotides: 2. CDR3 length equals 14 residues. CDR1 ENHRY and CDR2 SYGVKD come from the germline V gene. CDR3 protein: CAISDRGMNTEAFF. The CDR3, as DNA: TGTGCCATCAGCGACAGGGGGATGAACACTGAAGCTTTCTTT.

The chain recombines TRBV6-5 with TRBJ1-1; D remains ambiguous. The germline V and J ends were trimmed by 0 bases and 5 bases, with 13 bases remaining between them. The V gene's germline CDR1 is MNHEY and CDR2 SVGAGI. The CDR3 spans 15 residues. The CDR3 region is CASSYSSTPGTEAFF. The CDR3 bases are TGTGCCAGCAGTTACTCCTCCACCCCGGGAACTGAAGCTTTCTTT.

The CDR3 here is CSVEGQVVSTDTQYF. The CDR3 DNA reads TGCAGCGTTGAAGGACAGGTAGTTAGCACAGATACGCAGTATTTT. The rearrangement joins TRBV29-1 to TRBJ2-3; possibly TRBD1 for D (6 bases). This CDR3 is built from 15 residues. Per the germline V gene, CDR1 is SQVTM and CDR2 is ANQGSEA. V was cut by 1 base and J by 0 bases, with 11 bases left in between.

V usage is TRBV5-1 and J usage is TRBJ2-7, with TRBD2 identical over 9 bases. CDR3 size: 15 residues. Germline-derived CDR1 and CDR2 are SGHRS and YFSETQ. The ends lost 2 bases at V and 5 bases at J; junction bases unmatched: 8. Here the CDR3 reads CASSFAGGPAHEQYF. CDR3 sequence (DNA): TGCGCCAGCAGCTTTGCGGGAGGGCCGGCCCACGAGCAGTACTTC.

The V gene is TRBV27, the J gene TRBJ1-2; 12 bases are shared with TRBD1. After removal of 6 bases from V and 3 bases from J, the junction contained 5 bases not matched to a gene. The germline V gene has CDR1 MNHEY and CDR2 SMNVEV (reference sequence). This CDR3 region has 15 residues. CDR3: CASSLGQGADYGYTF. For the CDR3, the DNA is TGTGCCAGCAGCCTGGGACAGGGGGCGGACTATGGCTACACCTTC.

There are a few counts of this clone. The chain joins TRBV19 to TRBJ2-1; 11 bases are a match to TRBD1. The CDR3 totals 14 residues. Germline values: CDR1 LNHDA, CDR2 SQIVND (reference sequence). V lost 3 bases to trimming and J lost 6 bases; unmatched junction nucleotides: 1. The CDR3 region is CASSMDRGRNEQFF. As DNA, the CDR3 is TGTGCCAGTAGTATGGACAGGGGGCGCAATGAGCAGTTCTTC.

This clone was detected only once. The chain recombines TRBV27 with TRBJ2-7; 9 bases agree with TRBD2. Germline lookup yields CDR1 MNHEY and CDR2 SMNVEV (reference sequence). The CDR3 has 16 amino acids. V lost 0 bases to trimming and J lost 7 bases; unmatched junction nucleotides: 10. The CDR3, as DNA: TGTGCCAGCAGTTTATCGGGTATAGCGGGAGTGGGGGAGCAGTACTTC. This codes for CASSLSGIAGVGEQYF.

This clone was detected once. The rearrangement links TRBV29-1 to TRBJ2-3, with D uncertain. CDR3 size: 17 residues. The germline CDR1 and CDR2 sequences are SQVTM and ANQGSEA. V was shortened by 6 bases and J by 2 bases, with 24 bases between the two germline ends. The CDR3 DNA reads TGCAGCGTCCATGAGTGGGCGAGTTGGTCGGTCACAGATACGCAGTATTTT. Amino acids: CSVHEWASWSVTDTQYF.